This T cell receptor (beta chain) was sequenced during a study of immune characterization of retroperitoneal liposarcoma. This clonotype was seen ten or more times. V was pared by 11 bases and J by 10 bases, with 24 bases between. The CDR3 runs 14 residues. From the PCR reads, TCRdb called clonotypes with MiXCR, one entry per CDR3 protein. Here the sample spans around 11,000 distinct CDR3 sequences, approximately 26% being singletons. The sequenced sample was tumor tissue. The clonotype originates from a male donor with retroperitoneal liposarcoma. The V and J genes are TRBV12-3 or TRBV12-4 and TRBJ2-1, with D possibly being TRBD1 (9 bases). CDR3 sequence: CAGHRGRGAYEQFF. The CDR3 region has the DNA TGTGCCGGACACAGGGGGCGGGGGGCGTACGAGCAGTTCTTC.